This TCR beta chain was obtained from a study of shared clonotypes between healthy human individuals (dated by TCRdb to about 2020). Describing the broader study: Three men and two women, aged 18 to 49 years, made up the cohort. To estimate repertoire size and how much clonotypes are shared between individuals, the study performed deep sequencing of blood TCR repertoires from five healthy adults. To increase sequencing depth and limit assay-specific biases, TCR repertoire library preparation and sequencing were carried out by different laboratories using diverse techniques. Between about 0.94 and 8.9 billion PBMCs per donor were obtained by leukapheresis.

CDR1 and CDR2 (LNHNV, YYDKDF) derive from the germline V gene (reference sequence). The germline V end is reduced by 5 bases and the J end by 5 bases; junction bases left unmatched: 7. Spanning cysteine to phenylalanine, the CDR3 consists of 14 amino acids. The DNA shown is the 42-base CDR3, in frame from base 1. Points on this clone: It has no known antigen specificity. No much larger clonotype is one base removed from it; base qualities were not supplied.

Donors were healthy HIV-negative adults with no recently reported acute infections or vaccinations. Every donor was a Caucasian adult living in Nashville, Tennessee, USA. For unsorted samples, 70 million to 95 million PBMCs were counted, and genomic DNA was extracted using the QIAamp DNA Blood Mini kit. Blood was obtained by leukapheresis, after which PBMCs were separated by Ficoll-Histopaque density gradient centrifugation and cryopreserved in liquid nitrogen vapor phase. The investigation overall reported the following: Because the study included only a small number of donors, the genetic and exposure-history diversity represented was limited. Sampling was restricted to blood, and TCR repertoires in tissues likely differ from the TCR repertoires found in blood. Pairwise subsampling led to the expectation that sequencing depth would affect the degree of clonotype sharing among donors.

Using the deep immunoSEQ assay, TCR CDR3 regions were amplified from genomic DNA by multiplex PCR. Extracted genomic DNA from each cell subset was spread evenly across all wells of several immunoSEQ 96-well plates, with each plate serving as a replicate. Each replicate PCR for unsorted PBMC received about 0.3 ug genomic DNA, equal to 30,000 to 35,000 T cell genomes. Unsorted PBMC genomic DNA was sequenced across ten immunoSEQ deep assay plates. Purified libraries were measured with a Qubit 3.0 fluorometer, size-checked on a Bioanalyzer 2100, and measured again with the KAPA Library Quantification kit. A separate single-read 150-cycle Illumina NextSeq 550 flow cell was used to sequence each immunoSEQ 96-well plate. The paper's data handling went like this. Because the immunoSEQ output held only junctional sequences and lacked quality scores, the filtering could not match the filtering applied to full-length reads. Sequences were annotated with PyIR, a Python wrapper for IgBLAST v1.9, using IMGT germline references to assign V/J genes and CDR3. Reads with weak V/J assignments (E-value above 1e-6), missing CDR3, stop codons, out-of-frame junctions, or ambiguous translated residues were removed. V3J clonotypes were defined as sequences sharing the same inferred V gene, J gene, and CDR3 amino acid sequence. Percentage overlap between repertoires was calculated by dividing the number of shared unique clonotypes by the size of the smaller repertoire. Three approaches were used to assess repertoire richness: RTK rarefaction, the Chao1 estimator, and Recon v2.1 estimates of unobserved clonotypes. TCRdb carries this immuneACCESS record with in-frame sequences only. Its versions omit some clonotypes, under half of them owing to an unresolved V gene in the studies checked, with the rest unexplained. The DNA gave D and trimming, while V, J and clone size come from that table. This sample lists about half a million clones; 78% were detected once. The ten largest clones represent about 12% of the sample.

Sequenced material: PBMCs. This clonotype was sampled from a woman in her 40s in good health. Some clones in this sample may be carry-over from other donors' samples. The chain is encoded by TRBV15 joined to TRBJ2-5, and TRBD2 aligns with 8 junction nucleotides. The DNA reads TGTGCCACCAGCGGGGGACTAGTCGGGGAGACCCAGTACTTC. Its translation is CATSGGLVGETQYF.